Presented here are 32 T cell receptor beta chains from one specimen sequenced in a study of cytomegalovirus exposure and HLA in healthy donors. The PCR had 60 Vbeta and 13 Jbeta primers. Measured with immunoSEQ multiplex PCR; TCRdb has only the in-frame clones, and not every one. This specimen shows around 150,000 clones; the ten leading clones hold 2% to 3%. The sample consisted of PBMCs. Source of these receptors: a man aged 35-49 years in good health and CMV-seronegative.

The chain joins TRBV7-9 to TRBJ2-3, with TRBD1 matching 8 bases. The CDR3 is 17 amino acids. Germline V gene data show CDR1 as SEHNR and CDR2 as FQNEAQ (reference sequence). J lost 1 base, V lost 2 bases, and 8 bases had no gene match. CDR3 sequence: CASSLIRGLSGTDTQYF. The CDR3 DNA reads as TGTGCCAGCAGCTTAATCAGGGGGCTGAGTGGCACAGATACGCAGTATTTT.

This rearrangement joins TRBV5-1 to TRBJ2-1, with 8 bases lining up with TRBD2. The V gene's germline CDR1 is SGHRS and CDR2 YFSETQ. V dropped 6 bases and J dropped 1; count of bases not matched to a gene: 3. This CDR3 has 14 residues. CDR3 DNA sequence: TGCGCCAGCAACCCTAGCGGGTCCTACAATGAGCAGTTCTTC. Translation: CASNPSGSYNEQFF.

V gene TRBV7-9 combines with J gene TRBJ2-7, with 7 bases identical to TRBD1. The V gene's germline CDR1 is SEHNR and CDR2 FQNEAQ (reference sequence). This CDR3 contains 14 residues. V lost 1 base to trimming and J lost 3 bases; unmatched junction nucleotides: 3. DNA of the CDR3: TGTGCCAGCAGCTTAGGACAGGGTATCTACGAGCAGTACTTC. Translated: CASSLGQGIYEQYF. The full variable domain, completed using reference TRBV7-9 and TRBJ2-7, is DTGVSQNPRHKITKRGQNVTFRCDPISEHNRLYWYRQTLGQGPEFLTYFQNEAQLEKSRLLSDRFSAERPKGSFSTLEIQRTEQGDSAMYLCASSLGQGIYEQYFGPGTRLTVT.

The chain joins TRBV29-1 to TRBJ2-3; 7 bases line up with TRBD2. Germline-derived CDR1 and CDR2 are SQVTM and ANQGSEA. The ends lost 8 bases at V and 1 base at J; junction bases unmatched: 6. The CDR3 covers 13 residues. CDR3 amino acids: CSSGGGGTDTQYF. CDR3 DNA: TGCAGCTCGGGCGGGGGAGGCACAGATACGCAGTATTTT.

The CDR3 DNA sequence: TGTGCCAGCAGACCCACAGGGGGCGGTGGACGCGATTCACCCCTCCACTTT. The encoded protein is CASRPTGGGGRDSPLHF. The V and J genes are TRBV2 and TRBJ1-6, with TRBD1 matching 9 bases. Germline-derived CDR1 and CDR2 are SNHLY and FYNNEI. V was clipped by 6 bases and J by 8 bases; unmatched bases: 14. This CDR3 region has 17 residues.

This CDR3 is CASSRGTGGWDTQYF. DNA of the CDR3: TGCGCCAGCAGCCGCGGGACAGGGGGATGGGATACGCAGTATTTT. This sequence joins TRBV5-1 and TRBJ2-3; TRBD1 matches 11 bases. CDR1 is SGHRS, CDR2 YFSETQ, per germline. V trimming: 4 bases; J trimming: 6 bases; junction bases outside the gene matches: 7. The CDR3 consists of 15 residues.

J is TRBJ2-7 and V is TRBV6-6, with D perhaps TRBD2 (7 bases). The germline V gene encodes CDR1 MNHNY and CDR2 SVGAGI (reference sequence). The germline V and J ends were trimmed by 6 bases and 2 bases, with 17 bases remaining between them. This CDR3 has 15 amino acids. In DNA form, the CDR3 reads TGTGCCAGCAGAACGGAGCGGGACATAACCTACGAGCAGTACTTC. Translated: CASRTERDITYEQYF.

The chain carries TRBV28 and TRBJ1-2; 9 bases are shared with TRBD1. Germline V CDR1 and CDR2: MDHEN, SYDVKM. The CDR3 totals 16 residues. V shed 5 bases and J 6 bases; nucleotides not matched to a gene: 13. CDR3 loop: CASSPRPGTGPNGYTF. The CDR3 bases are TGTGCCAGCAGTCCTCGTCCCGGGACAGGGCCAAATGGCTACACCTTC.

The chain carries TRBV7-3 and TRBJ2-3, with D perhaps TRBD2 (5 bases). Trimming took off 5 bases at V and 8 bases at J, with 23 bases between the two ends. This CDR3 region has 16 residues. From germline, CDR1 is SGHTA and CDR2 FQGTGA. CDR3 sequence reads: CASSAPRSGDKGTQYF. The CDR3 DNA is TGTGCCAGCAGCGCCCCGAGGAGCGGTGATAAGGGTACGCAGTATTTT.

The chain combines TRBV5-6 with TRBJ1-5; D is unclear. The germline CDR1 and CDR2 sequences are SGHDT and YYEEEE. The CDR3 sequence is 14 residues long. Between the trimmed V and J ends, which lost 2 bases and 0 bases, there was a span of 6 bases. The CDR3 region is CASSFRGSNQPQHF. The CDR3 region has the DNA TGTGCCAGCAGCTTCCGGGGTAGCAATCAGCCCCAGCATTTT.

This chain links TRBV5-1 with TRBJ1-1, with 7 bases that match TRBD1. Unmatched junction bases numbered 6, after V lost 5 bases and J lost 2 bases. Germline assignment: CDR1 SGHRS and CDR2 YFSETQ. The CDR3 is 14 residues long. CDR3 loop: CASSYTGDNTEAFF. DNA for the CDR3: TGCGCCAGCAGTTATACAGGGGACAACACTGAAGCTTTCTTT.

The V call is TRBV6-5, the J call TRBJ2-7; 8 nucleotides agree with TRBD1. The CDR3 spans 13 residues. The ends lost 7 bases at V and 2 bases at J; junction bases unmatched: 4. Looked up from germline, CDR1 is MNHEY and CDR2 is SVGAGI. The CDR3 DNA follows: TGTGCCAGCATGAAGACAGGGGCCTACGAGCAGTACTTC. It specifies CASMKTGAYEQYF.

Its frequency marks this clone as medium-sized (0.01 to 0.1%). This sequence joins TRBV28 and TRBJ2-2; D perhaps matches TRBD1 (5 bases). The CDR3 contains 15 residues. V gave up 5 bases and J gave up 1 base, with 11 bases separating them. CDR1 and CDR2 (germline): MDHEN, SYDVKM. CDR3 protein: CASSARTGNTGELFF. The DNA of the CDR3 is TGTGCCAGCAGTGCCCGAACAGGGAACACCGGGGAGCTGTTTTTT.

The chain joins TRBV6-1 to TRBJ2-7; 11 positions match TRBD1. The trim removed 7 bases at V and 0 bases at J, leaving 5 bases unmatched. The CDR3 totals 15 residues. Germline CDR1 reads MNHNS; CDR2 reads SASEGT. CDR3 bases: TGTGCCAGCACCGGGACAGGGGGTGTCTCCTACGAGCAGTACTTC. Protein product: CASTGTGGVSYEQYF.

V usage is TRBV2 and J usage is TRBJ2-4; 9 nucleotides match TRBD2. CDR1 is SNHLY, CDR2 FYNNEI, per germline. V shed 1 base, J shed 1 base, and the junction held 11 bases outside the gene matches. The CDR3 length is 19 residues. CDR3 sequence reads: CASSEELAGSARAKNIQYF. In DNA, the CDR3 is TGTGCCAGCAGTGAAGAACTAGCGGGTTCTGCAAGGGCCAAAAACATTCAGTACTTC.

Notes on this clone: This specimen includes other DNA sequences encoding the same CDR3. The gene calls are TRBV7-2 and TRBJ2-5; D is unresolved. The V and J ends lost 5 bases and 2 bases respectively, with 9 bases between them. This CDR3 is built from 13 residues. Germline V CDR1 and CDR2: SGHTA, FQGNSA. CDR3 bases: TGTGCCAGCAGCCTATTCGGGCAAGAGACCCAGTACTTC. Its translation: CASSLFGQETQYF.

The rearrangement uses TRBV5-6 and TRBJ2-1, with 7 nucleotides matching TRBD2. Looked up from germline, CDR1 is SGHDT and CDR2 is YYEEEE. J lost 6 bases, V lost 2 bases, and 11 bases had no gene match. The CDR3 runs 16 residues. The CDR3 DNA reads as TGTGCCAGCAGCTTAGAACGACTAGCTGGGGGCAATGAGCAGTTCTTC. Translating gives CASSLERLAGGNEQFF.

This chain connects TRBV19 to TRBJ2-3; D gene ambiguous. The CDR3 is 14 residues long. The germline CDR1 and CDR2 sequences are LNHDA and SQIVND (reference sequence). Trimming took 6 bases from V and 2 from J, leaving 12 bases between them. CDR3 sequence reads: CASRVGPVTDTQYF. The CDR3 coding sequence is TGTGCCAGTAGGGTGGGCCCAGTCACAGATACGCAGTATTTT.

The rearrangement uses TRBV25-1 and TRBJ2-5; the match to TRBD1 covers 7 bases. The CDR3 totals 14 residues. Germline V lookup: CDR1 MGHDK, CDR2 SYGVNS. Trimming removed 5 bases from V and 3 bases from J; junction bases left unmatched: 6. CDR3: CASSTPGGEETQYF. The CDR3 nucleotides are TGTGCCAGCAGTACCCCAGGGGGTGAAGAGACCCAGTACTTC.

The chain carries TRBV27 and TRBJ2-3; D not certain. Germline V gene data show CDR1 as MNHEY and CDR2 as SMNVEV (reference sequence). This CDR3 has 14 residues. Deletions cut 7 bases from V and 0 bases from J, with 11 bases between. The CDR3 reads CASNSLTSTDTQYF. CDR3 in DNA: TGTGCCAGCAATTCCTTGACTAGCACAGATACGCAGTATTTT.

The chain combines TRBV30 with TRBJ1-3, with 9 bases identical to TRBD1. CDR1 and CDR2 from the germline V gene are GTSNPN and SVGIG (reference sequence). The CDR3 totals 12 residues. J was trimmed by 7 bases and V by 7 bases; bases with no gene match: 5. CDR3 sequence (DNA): TGTGCCTTCCGGGACAGGGACAACACCATATATTTT. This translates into CAFRDRDNTIYF.

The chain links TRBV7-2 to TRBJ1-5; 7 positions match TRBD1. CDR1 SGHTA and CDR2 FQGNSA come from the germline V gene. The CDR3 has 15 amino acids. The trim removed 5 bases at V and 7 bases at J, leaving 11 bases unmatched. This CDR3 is CASSPGGPGGQPQHF. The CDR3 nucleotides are TGTGCCAGCAGCCCAGGCGGGCCAGGGGGACAGCCCCAGCATTTT.

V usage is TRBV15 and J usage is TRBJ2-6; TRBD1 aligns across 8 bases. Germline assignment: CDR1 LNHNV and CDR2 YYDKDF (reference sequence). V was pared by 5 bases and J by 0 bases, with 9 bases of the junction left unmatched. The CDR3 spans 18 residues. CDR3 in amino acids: CATSAGDRLSSGANVLTF. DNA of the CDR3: TGTGCCACCAGCGCAGGGGACAGGCTAAGCTCTGGGGCCAACGTCCTGACTTTC.

In DNA form, the CDR3 reads TGTGCCAGCAGTTCTCGCCAGACAGGCTCCTACGAGCAGTACTTC. Translating it yields CASSSRQTGSYEQYF. V gene TRBV6-5 combines with J gene TRBJ2-7, with a possible D match to TRBD1 (6 bases). CDR1 is MNHEY, CDR2 SVGAGI, per germline. The CDR3 is made up of 15 amino acids. Trimming removed 4 bases at V and 0 bases at J, with 13 bases between.

Written as DNA, the CDR3 is TGTGCCAGCAGCTTCCAGAGACTATCTGATGGCTACACCTTC. Translation gives CASSFQRLSDGYTF. The rearrangement uses TRBV11-2 and TRBJ1-2, with D uncertain. This CDR3 has 14 amino acids. V lost 3 bases and J 6 bases, leaving 14 bases between the germline ends. Germline CDR1 is SGHAT and CDR2 is FQNNGV.

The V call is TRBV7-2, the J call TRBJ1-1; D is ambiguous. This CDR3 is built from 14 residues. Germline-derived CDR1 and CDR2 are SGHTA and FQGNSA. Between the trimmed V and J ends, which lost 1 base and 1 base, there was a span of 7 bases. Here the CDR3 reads CASSLEEGNTEAFF. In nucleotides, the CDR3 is TGTGCCAGCAGCTTAGAGGAGGGGAACACTGAAGCTTTCTTT.

The CDR3 nucleotides read TGTGCCAGCAGCTTAAGGGGTCCGGGACTAGCGAACACCGGGGAGCTGTTTTTT. It is translated as CASSLRGPGLANTGELFF. The J gene is TRBJ2-2, the V gene TRBV11-2, with 8 bases aligning to TRBD2. The CDR3 spans 18 residues. The trim removed 2 bases at V and 0 bases at J, leaving 8 bases unmatched. Germline V lookup: CDR1 SGHAT, CDR2 FQNNGV.

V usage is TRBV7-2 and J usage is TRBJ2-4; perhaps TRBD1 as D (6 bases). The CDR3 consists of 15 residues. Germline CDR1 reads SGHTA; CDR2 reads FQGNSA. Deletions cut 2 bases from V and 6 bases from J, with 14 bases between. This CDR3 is CASSLRAGAINIQYF. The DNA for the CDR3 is TGTGCCAGCAGCTTACGGGCAGGGGCTATAAACATTCAGTACTTC.

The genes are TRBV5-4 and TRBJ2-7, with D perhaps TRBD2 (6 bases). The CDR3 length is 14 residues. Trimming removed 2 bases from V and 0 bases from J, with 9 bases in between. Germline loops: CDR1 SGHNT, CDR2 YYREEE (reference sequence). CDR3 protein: CASSFRGSSYEQYF. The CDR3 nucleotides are TGTGCCAGCAGCTTTCGGGGGAGCTCCTACGAGCAGTACTTC.

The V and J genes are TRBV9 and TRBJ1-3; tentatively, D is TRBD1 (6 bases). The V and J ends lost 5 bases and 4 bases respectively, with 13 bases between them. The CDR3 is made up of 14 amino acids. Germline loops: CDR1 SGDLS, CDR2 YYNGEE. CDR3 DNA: TGTGCCAGCAGTAACACAGGGTTAGGAAACACCATATATTTT. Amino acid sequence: CASSNTGLGNTIYF.

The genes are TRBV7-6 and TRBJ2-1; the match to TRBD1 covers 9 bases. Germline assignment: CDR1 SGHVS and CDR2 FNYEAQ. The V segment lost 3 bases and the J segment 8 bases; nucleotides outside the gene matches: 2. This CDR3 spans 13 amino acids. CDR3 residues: CASSFGQGYEQFF. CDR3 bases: TGTGCCAGCAGCTTCGGACAGGGGTATGAGCAGTTCTTC.

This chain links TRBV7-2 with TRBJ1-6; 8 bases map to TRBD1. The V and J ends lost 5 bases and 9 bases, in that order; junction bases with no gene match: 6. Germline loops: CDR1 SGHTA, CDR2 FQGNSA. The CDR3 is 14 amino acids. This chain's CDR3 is CASSTSGTGSPLHF. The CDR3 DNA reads TGTGCCAGCAGCACTTCCGGGACAGGTTCACCCCTCCACTTT.